Sequencing of this T cell receptor beta chain was carried out in a study of T-cell memory formation after mild COVID-19. Findings of the study overall: Contracting clones localized mainly to CM and EM when CD4+ and mainly to EMRA when CD8+. CD4/CD8 balance held among clones contracting day 15 to 85, and later expanders leaned CD4+.

The CDR3 spans 17 residues. Per germline, CDR1 SGHNT and CDR2 YENEEA. Trimming removed 3 bases from V and 2 bases from J, with 18 bases in between. Notes on this clonotype: Its antigen is not identified.

Sample barcodes and UMIs were carried by the TCR alpha and TCR beta cDNA libraries that 5'RACE generated with constant-segment primers. TCRdb re-analysed the 5' RACE reads in MiXCR, keeping a single row per CDR3 protein. Among just under 550,000 distinct CDR3 sequences, around 21% were seen once, and the ten largest hold under 15%. The specimen was PBMCs or a T cell subset sorted from them (not recorded which). The receptor was isolated from an adult woman who had mild COVID-19 (a few samples of this study predate the infection). Cell type and time point are not known. V usage is TRBV11-3 and J usage is TRBJ2-3; tentatively, D is TRBD2 (5 bases). The CDR3 region is CASSFVRAAESTDTQYF. CDR3 nucleotide sequence: TGTGCCAGCAGCTTTGTTCGAGCGGCCGAGTCCACAGATACGCAGTATTTT.